This is a list of T cell receptor beta chains from one sample in a study of OX40 agonist ivuxolimab in advanced cancers. Libraries were prepared by immunoSEQ multiplex PCR; TCRdb keeps only in-frame clonotypes and omits some of them. The sample lists around 80,000 clones; 80% to 90% were seen once. Here the sequenced sample was CD4+ or CD8+ T cells sorted from blood, taken in a trial of the OX40 agonist ivuxolimab. All receptors derive from an adult with an advanced solid tumor such as melanoma, head and neck, liver or kidney cancer. CDR3s include the opening cysteine and the closing phenylalanine or tryptophan. Each record gives: J gene, clone size, D gene, V gene, CDR3 DNA, CDR3 protein. D genes are given only for firm matches. Not all rows give a size; the values are once, few, many and, for expanded clones, a class.

TRBJ2-1,NA,TRBD1,TRBV11-2,TGTGCCAGCAGCCTACATCGGGGGACAGGCTACAATGAGCAGTTCTTC,CASSLHRGTGYNEQFF
TRBJ2-5,NA,NA,TRBV2,TGTGCCAGCAAAAAAGGACCCCTCACTGAGGAGACCCAGTACTTC,CASKKGPLTEETQYF
TRBJ2-7,NA,TRBD1,TRBV7-2,TGTGCCAGCAGCTTAGGGGGGAACAGGGGCAAGGGCGAGCAGTACTTC,CASSLGGNRGKGEQYF
TRBJ2-1,NA,NA,TRBV5-4,TGTGCCAGCAGCTGGGTTAGTAGAGCGGGTGAGCAGTTCTTC,CASSWVSRAGEQFF
TRBJ2-1,NA,TRBD2,TRBV4-1,TGCGCCAGCAGGAGCGGGAGGGCCCGTAAAGACTACAATGAGCAGTTCTTC,CASRSGRARKDYNEQFF
TRBJ2-7,NA,TRBD1,TRBV13,TGTGCCAGCAGCCCGCTAGGGACAGGGGGCTACGAGCAGTACTTC,CASSPLGTGGYEQYF
TRBJ2-5,NA,NA,TRBV5-4,TGTGCCAGCAGCTTGGTTGGGGACTTACAAGAGACCCAGTACTTC,CASSLVGDLQETQYF
TRBJ1-2,few,NA,TRBV27,TGTGCCAGCAGGTCGTACGGGGGACTCAGCTATGGCTACACCTTC,CASRSYGGLSYGYTF
TRBJ2-2,NA,NA,TRBV7-2,TGTGCCAGCAGCCCCACAGGGAGAGGAACCGGGGAGCTGTTTTTT,CASSPTGRGTGELFF
TRBJ1-5,NA,NA,TRBV10-2,TGCGCCAGCGGAATTCAGCCCCAGCATTTT,CASGIQPQHF
TRBJ2-7,NA,NA,TRBV6-1,TGTGCCATCACCCGAGGGCCTTACGAGCAGTACTTC,CAITRGPYEQYF
TRBJ2-3,NA,TRBD2,TRBV14,TGTGCCAGCAGCCAAGAAGGCCCCGGGGGACTATCATTTAGCACAGATACGCAGTATTTT,CASSQEGPGGLSFSTDTQYF
TRBJ2-3,few,NA,TRBV25-1,TGTGCCAGCAGTGAATCAAGGTGGACAGATACGCAGTATTTT,CASSESRWTDTQYF
TRBJ1-1,few,TRBD1,TRBV6-1,TGTGCCAGCAGTGAAGCTAGGGACAGACGGAACACTGAAGCTTTCTTT,CASSEARDRRNTEAFF
TRBJ2-2,NA,TRBD2,TRBV7-8,TGTGCCAGCAGCCTGATAGCGGGGAGCACCGGGGAGCTGTTTTTT,CASSLIAGSTGELFF
TRBJ2-1,NA,NA,TRBV30,TGTGCCTGGAGTGGGGGTCGGAGCTCCTACAATGAGCAGTTCTTC,CAWSGGRSSYNEQFF
TRBJ1-1,NA,NA,TRBV19,TGTGCCAGTAGGTCCTCGGGGAATGTGAACACTGAAGCTTTCTTT,CASRSSGNVNTEAFF
TRBJ2-3,NA,TRBD2,TRBV2,TGTGCCAGCACGTGGGGGGGTCAGGCGCAGTATTTT,CASTWGGQAQYF
TRBJ2-3,NA,NA,TRBV28,TGTGCCAGCAGTCCCGGCGGGGCGAGCACAGATACGCAGTATTTT,CASSPGGASTDTQYF
TRBJ1-1,NA,TRBD1,TRBV9,TGTGCCAGCAGCGTAGGGAGGACAGGTGAAGCTTTCTTT,CASSVGRTGEAFF
TRBJ2-7,once,TRBD2,TRBV7-2,TGTGCCAGCAGCTTAGCGATGAGCGGGGGTGCCGAGCAGTACTTC,CASSLAMSGGAEQYF
TRBJ1-5,NA,NA,TRBV19,TGTGCCAGTAGTACGGGGAATGGCGATCAGCCCCAGCATTTT,CASSTGNGDQPQHF
TRBJ2-5,NA,TRBD1,TRBV7-8,TGTGCCAGCAGCTCTTTTACAGGGGCCCAAGAGACCCAGTACTTC,CASSSFTGAQETQYF
TRBJ1-2,NA,TRBD1,TRBV5-4,TGTGCCAGCAGCTTAGGGGGCTTCAACTATGGCTACACCTTC,CASSLGGFNYGYTF
TRBJ2-4,NA,TRBD1,TRBV13,TGTGCCAGCAGCTTAGGGAGACAGGGGATCCAAAACATTCAGTACTTC,CASSLGRQGIQNIQYF
TRBJ1-2,NA,NA,TRBV29-1,TGCAGCGTCTTCCAGGGGGGCTACACCTTC,CSVFQGGYTF
TRBJ2-3,NA,TRBD2,TRBV5-6,TGTGCCAGCAGCTTGGTCGGCGGGAGAACCCCAGATACGCAGTATTTT,CASSLVGGRTPDTQYF
TRBJ1-2,NA,NA,TRBV23-1,TGCGCCAGCACCCTAGCATGGGGCTCTGGCTACACCTTC,CASTLAWGSGYTF